The 22 T cell receptor beta chains listed next were all sequenced from one sample in a study of identical twins. Each CDR3 protein gets one entry after TCRdb re-called the 5' RACE reads with MiXCR. The repertoire has about 790,000 distinct CDR3 sequences, 15% to 20% of them found once; the top ten carry about an eighth. Another study also made use of these data, one on T cells expressing NK-cell markers.

Sequencing was carried out using PBMCs. The receptors were sampled from a woman under 30 in good health.

The CDR3 region is CSVSGVSEQYF. CDR3 coding DNA: TGCAGCGTTAGCGGGGTAAGCGAGCAGTACTTC. The chain couples TRBV29-1 to TRBJ2-7; 7 positions match TRBD2. Per germline, CDR1 SQVTM and CDR2 ANQGSEA. This CDR3 comprises 11 residues. J was trimmed by 6 bases and V by 5 bases; bases with no gene match: 4.

There are a few counts of this clonotype. This chain joins TRBV20-1 and TRBJ1-1, with a possible D match to TRBD1 (5 bases). The CDR3 runs to 13 residues. CDR1 and CDR2 from the germline V gene are DFQATT and SNEGSKA (reference sequence). V gave up 5 bases and J gave up 5 bases, with 15 bases separating them. CDR3 protein: CSAHPIKGTEAFF. CDR3 coding DNA: TGCAGTGCTCACCCAATCAAGGGGACTGAAGCTTTCTTT.

The chain is built from TRBV30 and TRBJ2-6; 7 bases line up with TRBD1. Germline CDR1 reads GTSNPN; CDR2 reads SVGIG (reference sequence). V was pared by 1 base and J by 3 bases, with 6 bases of the junction left unmatched. There are 16 residues in the CDR3. This CDR3 is CAWSGQGVYGANVLTF. The CDR3 DNA reads as TGTGCCTGGAGTGGGCAGGGGGTATATGGGGCCAACGTCCTGACTTTC. Full variable domain (rest looked up from reference TRBV30 and TRBJ2-6): SQTIHQWPATLVQPVGSPLSLECTVEGTSNPNLYWYRQAAGRGLQLLFYSVGIGQISSEVPQNLSASRPQDRQFILSSKKLLLSDSGFYLCAWSGQGVYGANVLTFGAGSRLTVL.

V gene TRBV6-2 or TRBV6-3 combines with J gene TRBJ1-5; TRBD1 is a possible D gene (5 bases). The CDR3 loop spans 13 amino acids. Per germline, CDR1 MNHEY and CDR2 SVGEGT. V lost 6 bases and J lost 6, with 12 bases in between. The CDR3 DNA reads TGTGCCAGCAGCCTACTGAGGGGTCAGCCCCAGCATTTT. Translated, it gives CASSLLRGQPQHF.

This clonotype was observed a handful of times. The chain carries TRBV29-1 and TRBJ1-1; the D is unclear. Trimming stripped 3 bases from V and 1 base from J, with 9 bases between. The CDR3 runs 13 residues. Germline V CDR1 and CDR2: SQVTM, ANQGSEA. This CDR3 reads CSVDSRRNTEAFF. As DNA, the CDR3 is TGCAGCGTTGACTCTAGACGGAACACTGAAGCTTTCTTT.

The table lists this clonotype with many counts. The chain couples TRBV10-3 to TRBJ1-1; D is uncertain. CDR1 and CDR2 from the germline V gene are ENHRY and SYGVKD. Trimming took off 0 bases at V and 0 bases at J, with 5 bases between the two ends. The CDR3 covers 14 residues. Here the CDR3 reads CAISESGVNTEAFF. The CDR3 DNA reads as TGTGCCATCAGTGAGTCCGGGGTGAACACTGAAGCTTTCTTT.

The sample holds a few counts of this clonotype. The chain combines TRBV11-1 with TRBJ2-1; 8 positions match TRBD1. The CDR3 extends over 18 amino acids. V was clipped by 2 bases and J by 5 bases; unmatched bases: 14. Germline assignment: CDR1 SGHAT and CDR2 FQDESV (reference sequence). This CDR3 is CASSLLISELQGDNEQFF. CDR3 in DNA: TGTGCCAGCAGCTTATTGATTTCTGAATTACAGGGGGACAATGAGCAGTTCTTC.

This clonotype was observed a handful of times. This sequence joins TRBV20-1 and TRBJ2-6, with TRBD1 matching over 11 bases. Germline CDR1 reads DFQATT; CDR2 reads SNEGSKA (reference sequence). Unmatched junction bases numbered 6, after V lost 5 bases and J lost 3 bases. The CDR3 has 16 amino acids. The CDR3 loop reads CSAGQGASGGANVLTF. The CDR3 DNA reads as TGCAGTGCTGGACAGGGGGCGTCAGGTGGGGCCAACGTCCTGACTTTC.

This clonotype was seen more than once but under ten times. This CDR3 reads CASSLGGKTEAFF. CDR3 coding DNA: TGTGCCAGCAGTTTGGGCGGGAAGACTGAAGCTTTCTTT. This chain uses TRBV12-3 or TRBV12-4 with TRBJ1-1; D unresolved. The CDR3 consists of 13 residues. Trimming cost V 3 bases and J 5 bases, with 10 bases left between them.

There are many counts of this clonotype. The V call is TRBV11-2, the J call TRBJ2-2, with a weak D call TRBD1 (6 bases). Germline loops: CDR1 SGHAT, CDR2 FQNNGV. The CDR3 runs to 15 residues. The V gene lost 2 bases and the J gene lost 7 bases, with 14 bases spanning the gap. The CDR3 loop is CASSLLSQGFGELFF. The CDR3 region has the DNA TGTGCCAGCAGCTTACTCAGCCAGGGGTTCGGGGAGCTGTTTTTT.

This clonotype was seen more than once but under ten times. The chain has TRBV12-3 or TRBV12-4 and TRBJ2-2; D is unresolved. The CDR3 loop spans 14 amino acids. V dropped 5 bases and J dropped 4 bases, with 11 bases sitting between them. CDR3 nucleotide sequence: TGTGCCAGCAGTCCAACTATTGGCACCGGGGAGCTGTTTTTT. It codes for CASSPTIGTGELFF.

This clonotype was counted a few times. The CDR3 is CASSPTSGYEQYF. As DNA, the CDR3 is TGCGCCAGCAGCCCGACTAGCGGTTACGAGCAGTACTTC. This rearrangement joins TRBV5-1 to TRBJ2-7, with 9 positions matching TRBD2. V was pared by 4 bases and J by 4 bases, with 3 bases of the junction left unmatched. Germline V gives CDR1 SGHRS, CDR2 YFSETQ. This CDR3 is 13 amino acids long.

CDR3 in amino acids: CASGSRLAGGLSYNEQFF. The CDR3 nucleotides are TGTGCTAGTGGTTCCCGACTAGCGGGAGGCCTCTCCTACAATGAGCAGTTCTTC. The chain carries TRBV12-5 and TRBJ2-1, with 13 nucleotides matching TRBD2. V lost 4 bases, J lost 0 bases, and 6 bases stayed unmatched. Germline V CDR1 and CDR2: LGHNT, FRNRAP. The CDR3 is 18 amino acids.

This clonotype has more than one count but fewer than ten. V usage is TRBV28 and J usage is TRBJ1-5, with D maybe TRBD1 (5 bases). This CDR3 comprises 14 residues. Trimming removed 3 bases at V and 12 bases at J, with 18 bases between. Germline CDR1 is MDHEN and CDR2 is SYDVKM. The CDR3 reads CASSFLRDQRLQHF. For the CDR3, the DNA is TGTGCCAGCAGTTTCTTGAGGGACCAGAGGCTCCAGCATTTT.

This clonotype was seen only a few times. The rearrangement joins TRBV28 to TRBJ1-6, with D possibly TRBD1 on 6 matching bases. CDR3 length: 16 residues. Germline lookup yields CDR1 MDHEN and CDR2 SYDVKM. With 3 bases removed from V and 7 bases from J, the gap between germline ends came to 16 bases. CDR3 in DNA: TGTGCCAGCAGTTTTCCCTCAGGACAGCAAAATTCACCCCTCCACTTT. Translation: CASSFPSGQQNSPLHF.

This clonotype was counted at least ten times. The chain joins TRBV12-5 to TRBJ1-1, with D unresolved. Germline CDR1 is LGHNT and CDR2 is FRNRAP. The CDR3 runs 13 residues. V lost 1 base to trimming and J lost 1 base, with 4 bases between them. CDR3 loop: CASGLEPNTEAFF. The CDR3 DNA sequence: TGTGCTAGTGGTTTGGAACCGAACACTGAAGCTTTCTTT.

The chain links TRBV20-1 to TRBJ2-3, with a possible D match to TRBD2 (5 bases). The germline V gene has CDR1 DFQATT and CDR2 SNEGSKA (reference sequence). The ends were cut back, 3 bases at V and 0 bases at J, with 13 bases in the middle. This CDR3 has 15 residues. The CDR3 DNA reads TGCAGTGCTAGTGGCGCGGGTGATAGCACAGATACGCAGTATTTT. Encoded protein: CSASGAGDSTDTQYF.

The count of this clonotype is one. The genes are TRBV3-1 and TRBJ2-7; TRBD1 matches at 10 bases. Germline CDR1 reads LGHDT; CDR2 reads YNNKEL (reference sequence). V trimming: 0 bases; J trimming: 5 bases; junction bases outside the gene matches: 4. CDR3 length: 15 amino acids. The CDR3 nucleotides read TGTGCCAGCAGCCAAGAAGGGACAGGGGACAACGAGCAGTACTTC. Translated: CASSQEGTGDNEQYF.

This clonotype came up a few times. CDR3 amino acids: CASSLSWREYEQYF. The CDR3 DNA follows: TGTGCCAGCAGTCTCTCGTGGCGGGAATACGAGCAGTACTTC. The chain combines TRBV6-5 with TRBJ2-7; tentative D call: TRBD2 (6 bases). Trimming pared 5 bases from V and 4 bases from J, leaving 15 bases between. This CDR3 spans 14 amino acids. In germline, CDR1 is MNHEY, CDR2 SVGAGI.

The V call is TRBV18, the J call TRBJ2-1; D is uncertain. CDR1 KGHSH and CDR2 LQKENI come from the germline V gene. The length of the CDR3 is 14 residues. Between the trimmed V and J ends, which lost 4 bases and 3 bases, there was a span of 10 bases. CDR3 sequence: CASSLTSDYNEQFF. The DNA of the CDR3 is TGTGCCAGCTCACTTACTTCTGACTACAATGAGCAGTTCTTC.

The genes are TRBV29-1 and TRBJ1-2; D is unclear. The CDR3 runs 12 residues. Germline assignment: CDR1 SQVTM and CDR2 ANQGSEA. Deletions cut 4 bases from V and 4 bases from J, with 10 bases between. The CDR3 is CSVGGRSYGYTF. CDR3 nucleotides: TGCAGCGTTGGAGGCAGGAGCTATGGCTACACCTTC.

This clonotype was observed at least ten times. The chain recombines TRBV20-1 with TRBJ1-1, with D tentatively TRBD1 (5 bases). Looked up from germline, CDR1 is DFQATT and CDR2 is SNEGSKA (reference sequence). V lost 6 bases and J lost 2, with 13 bases in between. The CDR3 contains 13 residues. Written as DNA, the CDR3 is TGCAGTGCCTACGACAGCCTTAACACTGAAGCTTTCTTT. This translates into CSAYDSLNTEAFF.